The present TCR beta chain was sequenced within a study of cytomegalovirus exposure and HLA in healthy donors. Healthy bone marrow donors made up the donors. Study-wide findings and caveats: Across all donors, roughly uniform sequencing depth was an assumption of the presence/absence analyses. Across donors, most TCRs were seen rarely, yet some public ones were widespread.

About this clone itself: The antigen remains undetermined.

The PCR had 60 Vbeta and 13 Jbeta primers. The protocol was immunoSEQ multiplex PCR, while the TCRdb copy is restricted to in-frame clones and leaves out a portion. The specimen's table records 100,000 to 150,000 clones. The sample consisted of PBMCs. The source of this sequence is a man aged 18-30 years in good health and CMV-seronegative.

The CDR3 sequence: CASSHSPGQGSYEQYF. In nucleotides, the CDR3 is TGCGCCAGCAGCCACTCTCCGGGACAGGGTTCCTACGAGCAGTACTTC. The chain links TRBV4-1 to TRBJ2-7; TRBD1 matches 9 bases. With V trimmed by 3 bases and J by 1 base, 7 bases remained unmatched. Per germline, CDR1 MGHRA and CDR2 YSYEKL. CDR3 length: 16 residues.